This passage covers 24 T cell receptor beta chains from one sample sequenced in a study of T cell changes during pregnancy in multiple sclerosis. Profiled with immunoSEQ multiplex PCR; TCRdb holds only in-frame clones, not every one. Here the sample spans approximately 66,000 clones, around 92% being singletons. Sequenced here: peripheral blood, sampled in the third trimester of pregnancy. The receptors were sampled from a female donor in good health, enrolled as a control in a pregnancy study.

The chain is built from TRBV5-4 and TRBJ2-3; D is uncertain. Germline CDR1 and CDR2: SGHNT and YYREEE (reference sequence). Between the trimmed V and J ends, which lost 4 bases and 2 bases, there was a span of 14 bases. CDR3 length: 15 amino acids. The CDR3 DNA follows: TGTGCCAGCAGCGCGTATAGTGGAGTCACAGATACGCAGTATTTT. Protein sequence: CASSAYSGVTDTQYF. Supplemented by reference TRBV5-4 and TRBJ2-3, the full variable domain reads ETGVTQSPTHLIKTRGQQVTLRCSSQSGHNTVSWYQQALGQGPQFIFQYYREEENGRGNFPPRFSGLQFPNYSSELNVNALELDDSALYLCASSAYSGVTDTQYFGPGTRLTVL.

J is TRBJ1-1 and V is TRBV7-9, with 7 bases aligning to TRBD1. The V and J ends lost 5 bases and 6 bases, in that order; junction bases with no gene match: 6. The CDR3 contains 13 residues. CDR1 and CDR2 (germline): SEHNR, FQNEAQ (reference sequence). The CDR3 spells CASSHRGIPEAFF. The CDR3 DNA reads TGTGCCAGCAGCCACAGGGGAATCCCTGAAGCTTTCTTT.

The CDR3 DNA reads as TGTGCCAGCAGCGTTACTAGCGGGGGCTCCTACGAGCAGTACTTC. It translates to CASSVTSGGSYEQYF. This chain uses TRBV9 with TRBJ2-7, with 11 bases lining up with TRBD2. This CDR3 comprises 15 residues. The V and J ends lost 2 bases and 0 bases, in that order; junction bases with no gene match: 1. Germline V gene data show CDR1 as SGDLS and CDR2 as YYNGEE.

V gene TRBV6-5 combines with J gene TRBJ1-3; weak D call: TRBD1 (6 bases). The CDR3 spans 15 residues. The germline V gene encodes CDR1 MNHEY and CDR2 SVGAGI. The V end lost 0 bases, the J end lost 7 bases, and 13 bases lay between the germline ends. CDR3: CASSYSQGTVNTIYF. CDR3 nucleotide sequence: TGTGCCAGCAGTTACTCCCAGGGGACCGTTAACACCATATATTTT.

The rearrangement links TRBV5-1 to TRBJ1-1; 7 bases agree with TRBD1. CDR1 and CDR2 from the germline V gene are SGHRS and YFSETQ. The CDR3 runs to 14 residues. After removal of 7 bases from V and 4 bases from J, the junction contained 10 bases not matched to a gene. This chain's CDR3 is CASGKRTGGTEAFF. The DNA for the CDR3 is TGCGCCAGCGGCAAAAGGACAGGTGGCACTGAAGCTTTCTTT.

V usage is TRBV6-1 and J usage is TRBJ2-7; D perhaps matches TRBD1 (5 bases). V lost 10 bases to trimming and J lost 1 base, with 14 bases between them. From germline, CDR1 is MNHNS and CDR2 SASEGT. The CDR3 is made up of 13 amino acids. CDR3: CATESRASYEQYF. CDR3 sequence (DNA): TGTGCCACCGAGAGCAGGGCGTCCTACGAGCAGTACTTC.

The chain couples TRBV10-3 to TRBJ1-2; 9 bases match TRBD1. Germline lookup yields CDR1 ENHRY and CDR2 SYGVKD. The CDR3 spans 14 residues. V shed 6 bases and J 2 bases; nucleotides not matched to a gene: 4. DNA of the CDR3: TGTGCCATCAGGGGACAGGGAGAAAACTATGGCTACACCTTC. Residues: CAIRGQGENYGYTF.

The chain recombines TRBV23-1 with TRBJ2-1, with a tentative D call TRBD2 (6 bases). TRBV23-1 is noted as an ORF with a role that remains uncertain. Trimming removed 2 bases from V and 0 bases from J, with 11 bases in between. CDR3 length: 16 residues. The CDR3 loop reads CASSQVAASSYNEQFF. The CDR3 nucleotides read TGCGCCAGCAGTCAAGTAGCGGCCAGCTCCTACAATGAGCAGTTCTTC.

The V gene is TRBV4-1, the J gene TRBJ2-3; 10 nucleotides agree with TRBD1. The V and J ends lost 4 bases and 3 bases, in that order; junction bases with no gene match: 7. Germline V lookup: CDR1 MGHRA, CDR2 YSYEKL. The CDR3 loop spans 16 amino acids. The CDR3 sequence: CASSPSPGQGTDTQYF. CDR3 DNA sequence: TGCGCCAGCAGCCCCTCCCCGGGACAGGGGACAGATACGCAGTATTTT.

The V gene is TRBV9, the J gene TRBJ2-2; D not resolved. Germline CDR1 and CDR2: SGDLS and YYNGEE. Deletions cut 0 bases from V and 2 bases from J, with 11 bases between. The CDR3 covers 16 residues. In DNA, the CDR3 is TGTGCCAGCAGCGTAGCATCGCGGAGTAACACCGGGGAGCTGTTTTTT. This translates into CASSVASRSNTGELFF.

The chain has TRBV29-1 and TRBJ1-1; no reliable D call. Germline lookup yields CDR1 SQVTM and CDR2 ANQGSEA. The CDR3 loop spans 14 amino acids. Trimming removed 1 base at V and 1 base at J, with 10 bases between. CDR3 residues: CSVEGGVRNTEAFF. The CDR3 coding sequence is TGCAGCGTTGAAGGAGGTGTCAGGAACACTGAAGCTTTCTTT.

V gene TRBV2 combines with J gene TRBJ2-5; possible D gene TRBD1, 6 bases. This CDR3 spans 15 amino acids. CDR1 and CDR2 from the germline V gene are SNHLY and FYNNEI. Between the trimmed V and J ends, which lost 6 bases and 6 bases, there was a span of 20 bases. As DNA, the CDR3 is TGTGCCAGCAGCTACCGGACAGACACGAGGCAGACCCAGTACTTC. This gives the protein CASSYRTDTRQTQYF. The full variable domain, with the rest looked up from reference TRBV2 and TRBJ2-5, is EPEVTQTPSHQVTQMGQEVILRCVPISNHLYFYWYRQILGQKVEFLVSFYNNEISEKSEIFDDQFSVERPDGSNFTLKIRSTKLEDSAMYFCASSYRTDTRQTQYFGPGTRLLVL.

This rearrangement joins TRBV4-2 to TRBJ2-3; 9 bases line up with TRBD2. The CDR3 runs 15 residues. J lost 5 bases, V lost 5 bases, and 8 bases had no gene match. CDR1 and CDR2 (germline): LGHNA, YNFKEQ. The CDR3 sequence is CASSLAGEGEDTQYF. The CDR3 region has the DNA TGTGCCAGCAGCTTAGCGGGAGAAGGAGAAGATACGCAGTATTTT.

The chain uses TRBV5-1 and TRBJ2-7, with 9 nucleotides matching TRBD1. The V gene's germline CDR1 is SGHRS and CDR2 YFSETQ. Unmatched junction bases numbered 5, after V lost 1 base and J lost 0 bases. The CDR3 runs to 16 residues. CDR3 loop: CASSLSTTGGSYEQYF. CDR3 nucleotide sequence: TGCGCCAGCAGCTTGTCCACGACAGGGGGCTCCTACGAGCAGTACTTC.

The chain links TRBV5-6 to TRBJ1-2; 8 positions match TRBD1. CDR1 SGHDT and CDR2 YYEEEE come from the germline V gene. V trimming: 0 bases; J trimming: 8 bases; junction bases outside the gene matches: 6. This CDR3 contains 14 residues. The CDR3 DNA sequence: TGTGCCAGCAGCTTGGCGGCAGGGGGCCGGGGCTACACCTTC. Translated: CASSLAAGGRGYTF.

The chain is built from TRBV7-3 and TRBJ2-1, with TRBD1 matching 9 bases. The CDR3 spans 16 residues. In germline, CDR1 is SGHTA, CDR2 FQGTGA. J lost 1 base, V lost 5 bases, and 6 bases had no gene match. The CDR3 region has the DNA TGTGCCAGCAGCATGCCGGGACAGGGATCCTACAATGAGCAGTTCTTC. Translated, it gives CASSMPGQGSYNEQFF. Full variable domain (rest looked up from reference TRBV7-3 and TRBJ2-1): GAGVSQTPSNKVTEKGKYVELRCDPISGHTALYWYRQSLGQGPEFLIYFQGTGAADDSGLPNDRFFAVRPEGSVSTLKIQRTERGDSAVYLCASSMPGQGSYNEQFFGPGTRLTVL.

The chain employs TRBV28 and TRBJ2-7; D is unclear. V was trimmed by 3 bases and J by 0 bases, leaving 21 bases between them. This CDR3 contains 18 residues. Germline lookup yields CDR1 MDHEN and CDR2 SYDVKM. CDR3 in amino acids: CASSFVGMGNPISYEQYF. CDR3 sequence (DNA): TGTGCCAGCAGTTTCGTAGGTATGGGCAACCCTATCTCCTACGAGCAGTACTTC.

The chain joins TRBV15 to TRBJ2-2; tentative D call: TRBD1 (5 bases). The V end was cut by 4 bases, the J end by 5 bases, with 17 bases between. Germline assignment: CDR1 LNHNV and CDR2 YYDKDF (reference sequence). This CDR3 region has 16 residues. The chain's CDR3 is CATSKGPATVTGELFF. Here the CDR3 DNA reads TGTGCCACCAGCAAAGGCCCAGCGACAGTAACCGGGGAGCTGTTTTTT.

The chain carries TRBV7-9 and TRBJ2-1, with 8 positions matching TRBD2. V was pared by 5 bases and J by 5 bases, with 8 bases of the junction left unmatched. The germline V gene encodes CDR1 SEHNR and CDR2 FQNEAQ (reference sequence). This CDR3 has 15 amino acids. DNA of the CDR3: TGTGCCAGCAGCACACGCGGGGGGACCAACAATGAGCAGTTCTTC. It codes for CASSTRGGTNNEQFF. The full variable domain, rest sourced from reference TRBV7-9 and TRBJ2-1, is DTGVSQNPRHKITKRGQNVTFRCDPISEHNRLYWYRQTLGQGPEFLTYFQNEAQLEKSRLLSDRFSAERPKGSFSTLEIQRTEQGDSAMYLCASSTRGGTNNEQFFGPGTRLTVL.

The rearrangement joins TRBV11-2 to TRBJ2-1; 8 positions match TRBD2. Germline lookup yields CDR1 SGHAT and CDR2 FQNNGV. J gave up 6 bases and V 2 bases, and 9 bases lay outside the gene matches. The CDR3 contains 16 residues. In DNA form, the CDR3 reads TGTGCCAGCAGCTTATTTCCTAGCGGGCTCAGCAATGAGCAGTTCTTC. Translated: CASSLFPSGLSNEQFF.

V and J are TRBV20-1 and TRBJ2-5; D gene unclear. The CDR3 is made up of 11 amino acids. V lost 6 bases and J lost 4, with 9 bases in between. Germline CDR1 reads DFQATT; CDR2 reads SNEGSKA (reference sequence). The CDR3: CSAIRTETQYF. CDR3 nucleotides: TGCAGTGCCATTAGAACAGAGACCCAGTACTTC.

The chain combines TRBV6-1 with TRBJ1-2; D not resolved. The CDR3 covers 17 residues. Trimming took off 2 bases at V and 4 bases at J, with 20 bases between the two ends. The germline V gene has CDR1 MNHNS and CDR2 SASEGT. CDR3 sequence reads: CASSESYASGAAYGYTF. For the CDR3, the DNA is TGTGCCAGCAGTGAATCTTACGCCTCAGGCGCCGCCTATGGCTACACCTTC.

This chain joins TRBV7-9 and TRBJ2-6; 12 bases agree with TRBD1. Trimming at V came to 3 bases and at J to 4 bases, leaving 7 bases not matched to a gene. The CDR3 consists of 18 residues. CDR1 SEHNR and CDR2 FQNEAQ come from the germline V gene (reference sequence). The CDR3 region is CASSLRGQGAGGANVLTF. The CDR3 DNA reads TGTGCCAGCAGCTTGCGGGGACAGGGGGCTGGAGGGGCCAACGTCCTGACTTTC.

Only one count was recorded for this clone. The chain uses TRBV7-3 and TRBJ2-5, with 9 bases fitting TRBD2. The J segment lost 3 bases and the V segment lost 5 bases, leaving 13 bases of the junction unmatched. This CDR3 comprises 17 residues. Germline values: CDR1 SGHTA, CDR2 FQGTGA. The CDR3 reads CASSLSHASGGKETQYF. The CDR3 region has the DNA TGTGCCAGCAGCCTCTCGCACGCCAGCGGGGGGAAAGAGACCCAGTACTTC.